This T cell receptor (beta chain) came from a study of T cell responses to AZD1222 COVID-19 vaccine. CDR3 length: 16 residues. Trimming removed 1 base at V and 4 bases at J, with 17 bases between. Germline CDR1 and CDR2: SGHVS and FNYEAQ. Measured with immunoSEQ multiplex PCR; TCRdb has only the in-frame clones, and not every one. Of approximately 82,000 clones listed, roughly 90% are singletons. This sequence originates from an adult in good health. The V call is TRBV7-6, the J call TRBJ2-7, with a possible D match to TRBD1 (7 bases). The sequenced sample was peripheral blood, obtained on day 0 of AZD1222 vaccination. The CDR3 reads CASSLVSGGIGYEQYF. The CDR3 nucleotides are TGTGCCAGCAGCTTAGTCTCAGGGGGGATAGGATACGAGCAGTACTTC.